The 12 T cell receptor beta chains presented below share a single source sample, sequenced in a study of blood T cell repertoires in COVID-19. Only in-frame clones appear in the TCRdb table, and some are missing; sequencing was by immunoSEQ multiplex PCR. The repertoire has about 210,000 clones, roughly 82% of them found once; the top ten carry over 9.5%. The sequencing sample was made of peripheral blood. The source is a woman between 40 and 55 years old with acute or convalescent COVID-19.

The chain uses TRBV27 and TRBJ1-6; weak D call: TRBD1 (6 bases). The CDR3 has 16 amino acids. V lost 10 bases to trimming and J lost 14 bases, with 30 bases between them. Germline V gene lookup returns CDR1 MNHEY and CDR2 SMNVEV (reference sequence). CDR3: CATGTGQNLPPVALHF. Here the CDR3 DNA reads TGTGCCACCGGAACAGGGCAAAACCTTCCTCCGGTGGCCCTCCACTTT.

In this sample, this clone turned up once. The chain recombines TRBV4-1 with TRBJ1-4; tentatively, D is TRBD1 (5 bases). This CDR3 is 17 amino acids long. Trimming shortened V by 0 bases and J by 3 bases, and 14 bases separated the two germline ends. CDR1 and CDR2 from the germline V gene are MGHRA and YSYEKL. The CDR3 sequence: CASSQEDIAVPNEKLFF. The CDR3 DNA reads TGCGCCAGCAGCCAAGAGGACATAGCGGTTCCTAATGAAAAACTGTTTTTT.

The genes are TRBV6-1 and TRBJ2-6; TRBD1 might be the D (6 bases). The CDR3 is made up of 17 amino acids. V was cut by 4 bases and J by 0 bases, with 13 bases left in between. Looked up from germline, CDR1 is MNHNS and CDR2 is SASEGT. CDR3 nucleotides: TGTGCCAGCAGTGGCTTTGGGGGCCCCTCTGGGGCCAACGTCCTGACTTTC. It translates to CASSGFGGPSGANVLTF.

This rearrangement joins TRBV6-2 or TRBV6-3 to TRBJ2-5; 7 positions agree with TRBD2. The junction had 6 bases not matched to a gene; V was cut back by 2 bases and J by 6 bases. The CDR3 is 14 amino acids. Germline V gene data show CDR1 as MNHEY and CDR2 as SVGEGT. The CDR3 here is CASSYSGILKTQYF. The CDR3 bases are TGTGCCAGCAGTTACAGCGGGATTTTGAAGACCCAGTACTTC.

The chain uses TRBV11-3 and TRBJ2-3; 8 bases agree with TRBD2. The CDR3 length is 17 residues. Germline V gives CDR1 SGHNT, CDR2 YENEEA. With 4 bases clipped from V and 0 bases from J, the junction kept 9 bases outside the gene matches. CDR3 sequence (DNA): TGTGCCAGCAGCTCTCGGGGTAGCGGGGCTAGCACAGATACGCAGTATTTT. Encoded protein: CASSSRGSGASTDTQYF.

This clone came up a few times. J is TRBJ2-3 and V is TRBV14; maybe TRBD1 (5 bases). Per the germline V gene, CDR1 is SGHDN and CDR2 is FVKESK. The length of the CDR3 is 15 residues. The germline V and J ends were trimmed by 1 base and 2 bases, with 10 bases remaining between them. The DNA for the CDR3 is TGTGCCAGCAGCCAAGTTACAGGTTCCACAGATACGCAGTATTTT. Translating it yields CASSQVTGSTDTQYF.

This clone was detected once. The V and J genes are TRBV2 and TRBJ2-1, with D uncertain. Trimming shortened V by 1 base and J by 6 bases, and 10 bases separated the two germline ends. The germline CDR1 and CDR2 sequences are SNHLY and FYNNEI. This CDR3 has 14 residues. Here the CDR3 reads CASSEDTVANEQFF. CDR3 sequence (DNA): TGTGCCAGCAGTGAAGATACAGTGGCCAATGAGCAGTTCTTC.

CDR3 DNA sequence: TGTGCCAGCAGCACGAGGGACAGGGGCACAGATACGCAGTATTTT. Its translation: CASSTRDRGTDTQYF. The chain has TRBV7-9 and TRBJ2-3, with 9 bases matching TRBD1. The ends lost 5 bases at V and 1 base at J; junction bases unmatched: 4. The germline CDR1 and CDR2 sequences are SEHNR and FQNEAQ (reference sequence). This CDR3 spans 15 amino acids.

V and J are TRBV27 and TRBJ1-6; tentatively, D is TRBD1 (5 bases). CDR3 length: 13 amino acids. Germline values: CDR1 MNHEY, CDR2 SMNVEV (reference sequence). V was cut by 4 bases and J by 10 bases, with 11 bases left in between. This CDR3 reads CASSWGRASPLHF. The CDR3 nucleotides read TGTGCCAGCAGTTGGGGGAGGGCGTCACCCCTCCACTTT.

This chain connects TRBV6-2 or TRBV6-3 to TRBJ2-7; possibly TRBD2 for D (5 bases). The CDR3 is 14 residues long. V dropped 7 bases and J dropped 2 bases, with 15 bases sitting between them. Germline V lookup: CDR1 MNHEY, CDR2 SVGEGT. The CDR3 loop reads CASTPLGITYEQYF. The DNA for the CDR3 is TGTGCCAGCACCCCACTAGGAATAACCTACGAGCAGTACTTC.

The chain joins TRBV5-3 to TRBJ1-5; D not certain. TRBV5-3 counts as an open reading frame of uncertain function. Trimming took off 2 bases at V and 1 base at J, with 10 bases between the two ends. CDR3 length equals 15 residues. Here the CDR3 reads CARSLGQVSNQPQHF. CDR3 DNA sequence: TGTGCCAGAAGCTTAGGCCAGGTCAGCAATCAGCCCCAGCATTTT.

The chain uses TRBV5-1 and TRBJ2-1, with TRBD1 matching 7 bases. Germline-derived CDR1 and CDR2 are SGHRS and YFSETQ. This CDR3 is 15 amino acids long. J lost 7 bases, V lost 0 bases, and 7 bases had no gene match. DNA for the CDR3: TGCGCCAGCAGCTTGGACCCAGGGGGTTGGAATGAGCAGTTCTTC. Translating it yields CASSLDPGGWNEQFF.